Presented here are 20 T cell receptor beta chains from one specimen sequenced in a study of CD8+ T cells in alopecia areata listed by TCRdb under 2018. Library method: the immunoSEQ multiplex PCR assay. RNA was extracted from all samples and reverse transcribed into cDNA, which served as template for TCR sequencing. TCRdb limited this immuneACCESS table to in-frame rearrangements with V and J called. A share of clones is missing; checked studies link under half to unresolved V genes, and the rest is unexplained. This sample gives around 34,000 clones in total; 55% of them show up just once. The leading ten clones occupy around two fifths of the sample. The specimen sequenced was NKG2D-high CD8+ T cells sorted from blood. The cell subset or site tag for this specimen amounts to: sorted CD8+ NKG2D-high blood T cells. Every receptor here comes from a human donor with alopecia areata.

V is TRBV5-1 and J is TRBJ2-5; TRBD2 agrees at 13 bases. With V trimmed by 4 bases and J by 6 bases, 6 bases remained unmatched. Germline loops: CDR1 SGHRS, CDR2 YFSETQ. This CDR3 spans 15 amino acids. The CDR3 reads CASSQTSGGAKTQYF. CDR3 DNA sequence: TGCGCCAGCAGCCAAACTAGCGGGGGGGCGAAGACCCAGTACTTC.

This clone was seen a few times. The chain couples TRBV5-1 to TRBJ1-5; possibly TRBD1 for D (6 bases). The CDR3 loop spans 14 amino acids. Germline V gene data show CDR1 as SGHRS and CDR2 as YFSETQ. Deletions cut 4 bases from V and 4 bases from J, with 12 bases between. CDR3 DNA: TGCGCCAGCAGCCGGGAGGGGGTAAATCAGCCCCAGCATTTT. It is translated as CASSREGVNQPQHF.

The chain employs TRBV19 and TRBJ1-2; 9 bases match TRBD1. CDR1 is LNHDA and CDR2 is SQIVND in the germline V gene (reference sequence). V lost 6 bases, J lost 4 bases, and 9 bases stayed unmatched. The CDR3 has 15 residues. The CDR3 DNA sequence: TGTGCCAGTAGCCTGGACAGGGGACTTTTCTATGGCTACACCTTC. Its protein is CASSLDRGLFYGYTF.

The CDR3, as DNA: TGTGCCAGTAGTATCTACAATGAGCAGTTCTTC. It specifies CASSIYNEQFF. The chain links TRBV19 to TRBJ2-1; D is unclear. This CDR3 has 11 residues. Per the germline V gene, CDR1 is LNHDA and CDR2 is SQIVND (reference sequence). V was shortened by 3 bases and J by 3 bases, with 0 bases between the two germline ends.

The sample holds a few counts of this clone. The chain links TRBV7-9 to TRBJ2-7, with D maybe TRBD1 (5 bases). Looked up from germline, CDR1 is SEHNR and CDR2 is FQNEAQ (reference sequence). This CDR3 spans 17 amino acids. Trimming removed 1 base from V and 3 bases from J, with 19 bases in between. The CDR3 spells CASSLGEGRARVYEQYF. The CDR3 coding sequence is TGTGCCAGCAGCTTAGGGGAAGGCAGGGCCCGGGTCTACGAGCAGTACTTC. The variable domain in full, with the rest retrieved from reference TRBV7-9 and TRBJ2-7, is DTGVSQNPRHKITKRGQNVTFRCDPISEHNRLYWYRQTLGQGPEFLTYFQNEAQLEKSRLLSDRFSAERPKGSFSTLEIQRTEQGDSAMYLCASSLGEGRARVYEQYFGPGTRLTVT.

The DNA of the CDR3 is TGTGCCAGCAGTTTACAGCAAATCCCTGACTACAATGAGCAGTTCTTC. It encodes CASSLQQIPDYNEQFF. V and J are TRBV27 and TRBJ2-1, with unresolved D. The CDR3 has 16 amino acids. V was clipped by 2 bases and J by 3 bases, with 14 bases between them. Looked up from germline, CDR1 is MNHEY and CDR2 is SMNVEV (reference sequence).

J is TRBJ2-1 and V is TRBV19; the match to TRBD2 covers 9 bases. The CDR3 consists of 15 residues. Germline CDR1 reads LNHDA; CDR2 reads SQIVND (reference sequence). V shed 4 bases and J 4 bases; nucleotides not matched to a gene: 5. Written as DNA, the CDR3 is TGTGCCAGTAGTAAGACTAGCGGAGTTTACAATGAGCAGTTCTTC. Translated: CASSKTSGVYNEQFF.

This rearrangement joins TRBV29-1 to TRBJ2-2, with D possibly TRBD2 on 6 matching bases. Trimming pared 4 bases from V and 1 base from J, leaving 7 bases between. The CDR3 extends over 13 amino acids. The germline gives CDR1 SQVTM, CDR2 ANQGSEA. In DNA form, the CDR3 reads TGCAGCGTTGCAGCGGGGAACACCGGGGAGCTGTTTTTT. This translates into CSVAAGNTGELFF.

The chain uses TRBV5-6 and TRBJ1-5, with D uncertain. The V and J ends lost 2 bases and 5 bases respectively, with 11 bases between them. The CDR3 extends over 14 amino acids. Germline loops: CDR1 SGHDT, CDR2 YYEEEE. CDR3 in amino acids: CASSFTGRHQPQHF. CDR3 sequence (DNA): TGTGCCAGCAGCTTTACCGGGAGGCATCAGCCCCAGCATTTT.

CDR3 protein: CASNESPYQETQYF. The CDR3 DNA reads as TGTGCCAGTAATGAGTCCCCGTACCAAGAGACCCAGTACTTC. This chain joins TRBV19 and TRBJ2-5; unclear D gene. Deletions cut 7 bases from V and 0 bases from J, with 12 bases between. Per germline, CDR1 LNHDA and CDR2 SQIVND (reference sequence). This CDR3 contains 14 residues.

The chain recombines TRBV2 with TRBJ1-2; D is unresolved. The CDR3 runs to 16 residues. The V and J ends lost 8 bases and 7 bases respectively, with 26 bases between them. Germline V CDR1 and CDR2: SNHLY, FYNNEI. In nucleotides, the CDR3 is TGTGCCAGCGTTGGGCCCAAGGACCCTGGAGGTGGTGGCTACACCTTC. Translation: CASVGPKDPGGGGYTF.

CDR3 in amino acids: CASGPGTGYSEQYF. In DNA, the CDR3 is TGTGCCAGCGGACCCGGGACAGGGTATAGCGAGCAGTACTTC. The gene calls are TRBV27 and TRBJ2-7; 9 nucleotides align to TRBD1. The CDR3 totals 14 residues. The germline V gene has CDR1 MNHEY and CDR2 SMNVEV (reference sequence). The trim removed 8 bases at V and 6 bases at J, leaving 11 bases unmatched.

The CDR3 is CASSTAQGDSTEAFF. Here the CDR3 DNA reads TGTGCCAGCTCAACCGCACAGGGGGATAGCACTGAAGCTTTCTTT. The J gene is TRBJ1-1, the V gene TRBV18; 8 nucleotides agree with TRBD1. V lost 5 bases to trimming and J lost 4 bases; unmatched junction nucleotides: 9. CDR3 size: 15 residues. The V gene's germline CDR1 is KGHSH and CDR2 LQKENI.

The V and J genes are TRBV30 and TRBJ2-1; possibly TRBD1 for D (5 bases). The V and J ends lost 1 base and 10 bases respectively, with 23 bases between them. Germline-derived CDR1 and CDR2 are GTSNPN and SVGIG (reference sequence). CDR3 length: 16 amino acids. In DNA, the CDR3 is TGTGCCTGGAGTGGATTAGCCCTAAAGGGGATTGAGGAGCAGTTCTTC. It encodes CAWSGLALKGIEEQFF.

The table lists this clone with a count of one. This chain connects TRBV5-6 to TRBJ2-1; 9 bases map to TRBD1. J lost 4 bases, V lost 4 bases, and 6 bases had no gene match. CDR3 length: 15 residues. CDR1 is SGHDT and CDR2 is YYEEEE in the germline V gene. CDR3 in amino acids: CASSIPGQGYNEQFF. CDR3 DNA sequence: TGTGCCAGCAGCATACCGGGACAGGGTTACAATGAGCAGTTCTTC. Drawing the rest from reference TRBV5-6 and TRBJ2-1, the complete variable domain is DAGVTQSPTHLIKTRGQQVTLRCSPKSGHDTVSWYQQALGQGPQFIFQYYEEEERQRGNFPDRFSGHQFPNYSSELNVNALLLGDSALYLCASSIPGQGYNEQFFGPGTRLTVL.

This clone was found a few times. The chain links TRBV6-1 to TRBJ2-5, with 9 bases matching TRBD2. CDR1 is MNHNS, CDR2 SASEGT, per germline. The CDR3 sequence is 16 residues long. The V and J ends lost 2 bases and 2 bases, in that order; junction bases with no gene match: 6. CDR3 sequence (DNA): TGTGCCAGCAGTGAACTGGCGGGGGGGCCTCAAGAGACCCAGTACTTC. Encoded protein: CASSELAGGPQETQYF.

This clone turned up a few times. The chain links TRBV2 to TRBJ2-2, with a possible D match to TRBD2 (6 bases). Between the trimmed V and J ends, which lost 4 bases and 6 bases, there was a span of 15 bases. Germline CDR1 is SNHLY and CDR2 is FYNNEI. The CDR3 spans 15 residues. CDR3: CASSGGEVVPGELFF. CDR3 nucleotides: TGTGCCAGCAGTGGGGGGGAAGTCGTCCCCGGGGAGCTGTTTTTT.

The V call is TRBV9, the J call TRBJ2-1, with 9 bases aligning to TRBD2. Trimming removed 4 bases from V and 2 bases from J; junction bases left unmatched: 4. Germline assignment: CDR1 SGDLS and CDR2 YYNGEE. The CDR3 has 15 amino acids. Written as DNA, the CDR3 is TGTGCCAGCAGCCTTAGCGGGGGAACCTACAATGAGCAGTTCTTC. Its translation is CASSLSGGTYNEQFF. The full variable domain, its missing parts supplied by reference TRBV9 and TRBJ2-1, is DSGVTQTPKHLITATGQRVTLRCSPRSGDLSVYWYQQSLDQGLQFLIQYYNGEERAKGNILERFSAQQFPDLHSELNLSSLELGDSALYFCASSLSGGTYNEQFFGPGTRLTVL.

This clone was seen a handful of times. The chain is built from TRBV4-3 and TRBJ2-7; 10 bases fit TRBD1. Trimming removed 4 bases from V and 6 bases from J; junction bases left unmatched: 9. CDR3 length: 15 amino acids. Per germline, CDR1 LGHNA and CDR2 YSLEER. The CDR3 here is CASSLGTGDSSEQYF. CDR3 DNA sequence: TGCGCCAGCAGCCTAGGGACAGGGGATTCGAGCGAGCAGTACTTC.

The CDR3 DNA reads TGTGCCAGTAGTCCCGTTATGGGGTACAATGAGCAGTTCTTC. It specifies CASSPVMGYNEQFF. This rearrangement joins TRBV19 to TRBJ2-1, with D uncertain. V was pared by 5 bases and J by 4 bases, with 12 bases between. Germline V CDR1 and CDR2: LNHDA, SQIVND (reference sequence). The CDR3 is 14 residues long.